In its sample, the clone carrying this T cell receptor (beta chain) was seen a few times. Its antigen is currently unknown. The protocol was immunoSEQ multiplex PCR, while the TCRdb copy is restricted to in-frame clones and leaves out a portion. The sample holds several thousand clones, over 55% seen once. The sample belongs to a study of CD4+ T cells in melanoma. General observations from the study: Diverse differentiation states were reported for melanoma neoantigen-specific CD4+ T cells. A reported correlation linked neoantigen-specific CD4+ T cells to CD8+, macrophage and B cell function.

Trimming cost V 5 bases and J 7 bases, with 6 bases left between them. This CDR3 has 12 residues. Germline V CDR1 and CDR2: LGHDT, YNNKEL (reference sequence). The gene calls are TRBV3-1 (or the pseudogene TRBV3-2) and TRBJ1-6; no definite D call. The specimen sequenced was cells from a culture (not recorded whether cultured in vitro). This receptor was taken from a human donor with melanoma. The CDR3 nucleotides are TGTGCCAGCAGCACAATGAATTCACCCCTCCACTTT. Translated: CASSTMNSPLHF.